The TCR beta chain described here comes from a study of tumor and adjacent non-tumor tissue in lung cancer. This CDR3 comprises 13 residues. Germline loops: CDR1 SGHAT, CDR2 FQNNGV. The library came from three nested PCR rounds adapted from ARM-PCR protocols. Using its own MiXCR run on the multiplex PCR reads, TCRdb lists one record per CDR3 protein. The sample carries approximately 77,000 distinct CDR3 sequences, 70% to 90% recorded once. As for this clonotype: Sequence at one end of the junction differs from germline and may be a read error.

RNA was extracted from bulk tissue without any cell sorting. Distant lung tissue was collected more than 3 cm away from the tumor edge. The sequencing sample was made of distant non-tumor lung tissue. This sequence originates from a man in his 60s with non-small cell lung cancer. V gene TRBV11-2 combines with J gene TRBJ2-5, with D tentatively TRBD2 (6 bases). The CDR3 coding sequence is TGTACCAGCACCTCTACGGGGGAAGAGACCCAGAATTTC. It encodes CTSTSTGEETQNF.